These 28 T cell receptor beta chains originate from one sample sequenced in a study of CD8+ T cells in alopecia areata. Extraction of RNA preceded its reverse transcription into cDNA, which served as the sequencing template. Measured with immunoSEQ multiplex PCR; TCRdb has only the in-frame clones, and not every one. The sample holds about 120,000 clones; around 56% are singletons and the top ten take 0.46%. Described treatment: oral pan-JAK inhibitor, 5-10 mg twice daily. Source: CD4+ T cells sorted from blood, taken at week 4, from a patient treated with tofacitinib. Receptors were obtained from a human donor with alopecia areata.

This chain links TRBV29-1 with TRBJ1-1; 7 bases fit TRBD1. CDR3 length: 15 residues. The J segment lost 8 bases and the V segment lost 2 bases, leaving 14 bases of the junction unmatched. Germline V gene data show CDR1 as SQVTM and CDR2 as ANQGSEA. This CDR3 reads CSVERADRDTSEAFF. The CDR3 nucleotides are TGCAGCGTTGAACGGGCAGACAGGGACACCTCCGAAGCTTTCTTT.

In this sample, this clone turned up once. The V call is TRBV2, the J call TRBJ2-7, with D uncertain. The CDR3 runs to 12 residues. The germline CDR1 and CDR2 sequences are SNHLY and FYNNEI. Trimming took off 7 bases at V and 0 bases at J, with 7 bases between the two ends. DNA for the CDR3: TGTGCCAGCACGGCCAGCTCCTACGAGCAGTACTTC. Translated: CASTASSYEQYF.

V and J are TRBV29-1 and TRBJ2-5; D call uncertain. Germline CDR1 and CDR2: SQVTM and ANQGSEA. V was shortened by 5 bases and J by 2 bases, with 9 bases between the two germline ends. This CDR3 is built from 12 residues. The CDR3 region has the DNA TGCAGCGTTAGTGTGATTCAAGAGACCCAGTACTTC. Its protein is CSVSVIQETQYF.

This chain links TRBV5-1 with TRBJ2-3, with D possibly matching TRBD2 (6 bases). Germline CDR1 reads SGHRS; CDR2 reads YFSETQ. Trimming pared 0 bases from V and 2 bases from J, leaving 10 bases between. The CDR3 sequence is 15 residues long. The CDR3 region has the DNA TGCGCCAGCAGCTTGGTTTGGCGGGACACAGATACGCAGTATTTT. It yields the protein CASSLVWRDTDTQYF. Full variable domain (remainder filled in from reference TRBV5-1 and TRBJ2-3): KAGVTQTPRYLIKTRGQQVTLSCSPISGHRSVSWYQQTPGQGLQFLFEYFSETQRNKGNFPGRFSGRQFSNSRSEMNVSTLELGDSALYLCASSLVWRDTDTQYFGPGTRLTVL.

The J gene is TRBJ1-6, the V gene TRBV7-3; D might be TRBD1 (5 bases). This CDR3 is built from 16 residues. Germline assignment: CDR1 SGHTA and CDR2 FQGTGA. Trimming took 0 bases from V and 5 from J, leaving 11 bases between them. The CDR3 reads CASSLTGDLNNSPLHF. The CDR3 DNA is TGTGCCAGCAGCTTAACGGGGGACCTTAATAATTCACCCCTCCACTTT.

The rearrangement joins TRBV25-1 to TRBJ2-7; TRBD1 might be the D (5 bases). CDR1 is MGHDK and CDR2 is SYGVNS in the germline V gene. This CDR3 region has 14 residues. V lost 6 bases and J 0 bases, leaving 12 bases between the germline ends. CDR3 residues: CASSGWTNSYEQYF. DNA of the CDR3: TGTGCCAGCAGCGGTTGGACAAACTCCTACGAGCAGTACTTC.

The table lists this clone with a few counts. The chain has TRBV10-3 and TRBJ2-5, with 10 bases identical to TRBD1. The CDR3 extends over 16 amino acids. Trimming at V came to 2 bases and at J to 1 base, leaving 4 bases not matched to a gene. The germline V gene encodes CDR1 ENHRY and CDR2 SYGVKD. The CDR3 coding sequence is TGTGCCATCAGTGAGATGGGACAGGGGATCCAAGAGACCCAGTACTTC. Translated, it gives CAISEMGQGIQETQYF.

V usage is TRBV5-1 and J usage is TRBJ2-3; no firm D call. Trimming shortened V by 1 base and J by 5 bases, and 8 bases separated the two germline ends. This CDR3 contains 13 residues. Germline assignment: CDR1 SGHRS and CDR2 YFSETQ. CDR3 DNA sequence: TGCGCCAGCAGCTTGAGGGCAAAAGATACGCAGTATTTT. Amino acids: CASSLRAKDTQYF.

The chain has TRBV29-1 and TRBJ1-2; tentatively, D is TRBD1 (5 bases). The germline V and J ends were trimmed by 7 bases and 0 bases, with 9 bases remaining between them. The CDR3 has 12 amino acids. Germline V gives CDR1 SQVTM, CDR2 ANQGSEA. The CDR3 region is CSAGTANYGYTF. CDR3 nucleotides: TGCAGCGCCGGGACTGCTAACTATGGCTACACCTTC.

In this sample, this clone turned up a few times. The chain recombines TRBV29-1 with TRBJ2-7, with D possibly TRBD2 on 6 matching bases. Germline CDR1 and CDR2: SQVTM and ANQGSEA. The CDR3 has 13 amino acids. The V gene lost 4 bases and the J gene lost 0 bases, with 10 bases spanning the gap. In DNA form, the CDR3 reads TGCAGCGTTGTATCCGGGGGCTCCTACGAGCAGTACTTC. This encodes CSVVSGGSYEQYF.

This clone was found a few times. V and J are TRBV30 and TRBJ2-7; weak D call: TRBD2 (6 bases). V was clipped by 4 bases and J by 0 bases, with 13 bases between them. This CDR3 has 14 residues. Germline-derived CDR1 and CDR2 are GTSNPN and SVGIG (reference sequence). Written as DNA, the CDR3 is TGTGCCTGGACAGGGACTTTGAGCTCCTACGAGCAGTACTTC. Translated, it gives CAWTGTLSSYEQYF.

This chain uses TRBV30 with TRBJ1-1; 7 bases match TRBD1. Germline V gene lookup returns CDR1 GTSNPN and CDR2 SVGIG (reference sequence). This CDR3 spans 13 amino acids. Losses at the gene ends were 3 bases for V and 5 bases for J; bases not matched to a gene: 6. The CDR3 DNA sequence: TGTGCCTGGAGCCCACAGGGGAGGACTGAAGCTTTCTTT. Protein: CAWSPQGRTEAFF. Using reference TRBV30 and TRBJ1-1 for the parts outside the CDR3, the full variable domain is SQTIHQWPATLVQPVGSPLSLECTVEGTSNPNLYWYRQAAGRGLQLLFYSVGIGQISSEVPQNLSASRPQDRQFILSSKKLLLSDSGFYLCAWSPQGRTEAFFGQGTRLTVV.

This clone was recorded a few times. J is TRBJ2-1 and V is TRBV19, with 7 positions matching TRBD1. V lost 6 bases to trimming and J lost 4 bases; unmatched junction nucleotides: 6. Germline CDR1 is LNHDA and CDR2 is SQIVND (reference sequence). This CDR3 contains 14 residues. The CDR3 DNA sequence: TGTGCCAGTAGACCGGGACAGCTATACAATGAGCAGTTCTTC. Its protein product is CASRPGQLYNEQFF.

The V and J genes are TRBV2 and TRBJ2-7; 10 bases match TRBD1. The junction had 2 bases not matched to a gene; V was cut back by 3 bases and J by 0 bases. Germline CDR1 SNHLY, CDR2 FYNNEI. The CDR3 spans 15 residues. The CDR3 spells CASSEGQGLSYEQYF. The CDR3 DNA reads TGTGCCAGCAGTGAGGGACAGGGGCTCTCCTACGAGCAGTACTTC.

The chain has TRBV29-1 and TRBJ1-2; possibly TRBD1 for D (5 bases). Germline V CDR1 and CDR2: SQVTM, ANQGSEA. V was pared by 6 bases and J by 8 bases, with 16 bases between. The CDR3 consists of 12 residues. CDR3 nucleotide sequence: TGCAGCGTCCGGGACTCCCTCTCGGGCTACACCTTC. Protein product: CSVRDSLSGYTF. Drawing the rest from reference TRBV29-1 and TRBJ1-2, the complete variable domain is SAVISQKPSRDICQRGTSLTIQCQVDSQVTMMFWYRQQPGQSLTLIATANQGSEATYESGFVIDKFPISRPNLTFSTLTVSNMSPEDSSIYLCSVRDSLSGYTFGSGTRLTVV.

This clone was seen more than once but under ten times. The CDR3 DNA follows: TGTGCCAGCAGCTTTAGCGCCTACAATGAGCAGTTCTTC. Translation gives CASSFSAYNEQFF. This rearrangement joins TRBV11-2 to TRBJ2-1; possibly TRBD2 for D (5 bases). V was pared by 3 bases and J by 2 bases, with 5 bases between. The CDR3 is 13 amino acids. Germline loops: CDR1 SGHAT, CDR2 FQNNGV. Together with reference TRBV11-2 and TRBJ2-1, the CDR3 gives the full variable domain: EAGVAQSPRYKIIEKRQSVAFWCNPISGHATLYWYQQILGQGPKLLIQFQNNGVVDDSQLPKDRFSAERLKGVDSTLKIQPAKLEDSAVYLCASSFSAYNEQFFGPGTRLTVL.

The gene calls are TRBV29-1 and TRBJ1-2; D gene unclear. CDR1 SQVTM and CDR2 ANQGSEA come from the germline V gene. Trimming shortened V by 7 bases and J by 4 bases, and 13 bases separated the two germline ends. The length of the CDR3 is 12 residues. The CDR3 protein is CSEVSGSYGYTF. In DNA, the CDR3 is TGCAGCGAAGTCTCCGGGAGCTATGGCTACACCTTC.

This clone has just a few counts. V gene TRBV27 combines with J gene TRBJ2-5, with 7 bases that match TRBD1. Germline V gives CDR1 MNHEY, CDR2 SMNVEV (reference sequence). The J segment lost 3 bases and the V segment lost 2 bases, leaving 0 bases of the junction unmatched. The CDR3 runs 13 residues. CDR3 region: CASSLQGEETQYF. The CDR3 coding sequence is TGTGCCAGCAGTTTACAGGGGGAAGAGACCCAGTACTTC.

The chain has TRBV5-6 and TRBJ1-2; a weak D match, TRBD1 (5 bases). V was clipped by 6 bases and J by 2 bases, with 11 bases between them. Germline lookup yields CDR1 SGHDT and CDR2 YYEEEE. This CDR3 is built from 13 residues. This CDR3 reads CASNPAGNYGYTF. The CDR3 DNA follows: TGTGCCAGCAACCCCGCAGGGAACTATGGCTACACCTTC.

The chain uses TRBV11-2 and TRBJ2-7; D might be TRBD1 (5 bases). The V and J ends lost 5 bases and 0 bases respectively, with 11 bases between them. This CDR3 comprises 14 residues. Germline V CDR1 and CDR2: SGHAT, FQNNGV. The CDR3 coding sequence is TGTGCCAGCAGCGTTCAAGGGGACTCCTACGAGCAGTACTTC. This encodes CASSVQGDSYEQYF.

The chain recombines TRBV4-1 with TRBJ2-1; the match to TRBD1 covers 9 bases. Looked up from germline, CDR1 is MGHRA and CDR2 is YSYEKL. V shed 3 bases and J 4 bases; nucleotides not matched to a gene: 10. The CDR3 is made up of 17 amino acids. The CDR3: CASSHPTTGGLYNEQFF. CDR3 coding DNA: TGCGCCAGCAGCCACCCGACGACAGGGGGTCTTTACAATGAGCAGTTCTTC.

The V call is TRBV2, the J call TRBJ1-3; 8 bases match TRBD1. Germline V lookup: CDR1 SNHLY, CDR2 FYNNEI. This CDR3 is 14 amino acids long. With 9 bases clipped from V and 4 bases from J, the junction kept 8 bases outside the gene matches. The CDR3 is CARSRTGYGNTIYF. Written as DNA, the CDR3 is TGTGCCAGGAGCCGGACAGGGTACGGAAACACCATATATTTT.

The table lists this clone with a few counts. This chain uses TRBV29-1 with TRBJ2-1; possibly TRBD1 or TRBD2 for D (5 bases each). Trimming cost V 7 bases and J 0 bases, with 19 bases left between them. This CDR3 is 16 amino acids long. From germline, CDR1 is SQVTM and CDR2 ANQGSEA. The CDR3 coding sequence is TGCAGCGCCTCTTGGTTGGGGACGGGCTCCTACAATGAGCAGTTCTTC. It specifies CSASWLGTGSYNEQFF.

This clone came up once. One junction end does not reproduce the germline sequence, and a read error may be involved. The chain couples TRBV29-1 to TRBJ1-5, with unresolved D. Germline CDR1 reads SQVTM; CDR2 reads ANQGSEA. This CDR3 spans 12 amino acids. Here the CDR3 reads CSAEEYGQPQHF. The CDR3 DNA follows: TGCAGCGCTGAAGAGTACGGTCAGCCCCAGCATTTT.

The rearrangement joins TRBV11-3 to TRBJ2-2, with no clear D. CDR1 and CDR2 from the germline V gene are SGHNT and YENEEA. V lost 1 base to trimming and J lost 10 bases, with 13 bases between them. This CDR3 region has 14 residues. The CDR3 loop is CASSLVSWGAELFF. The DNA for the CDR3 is TGTGCCAGCAGCTTAGTCAGTTGGGGTGCGGAGCTGTTTTTT.

Written as DNA, the CDR3 is TGTGCCAGCAGCCAAGCGGGGGTGAACACTGAAGCTTTCTTT. Its protein is CASSQAGVNTEAFF. The chain joins TRBV14 to TRBJ1-1; tentative D call: TRBD1 (5 bases). V was pared by 1 base and J by 0 bases, with 6 bases between. The CDR3 is made up of 14 amino acids. From germline, CDR1 is SGHDN and CDR2 FVKESK.

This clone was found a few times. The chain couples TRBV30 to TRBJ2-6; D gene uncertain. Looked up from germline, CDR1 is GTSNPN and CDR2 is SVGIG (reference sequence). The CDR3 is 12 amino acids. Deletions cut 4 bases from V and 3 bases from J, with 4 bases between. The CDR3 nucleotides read TGTGCCTGGATCGATGGGGCCAACGTCCTGACTTTC. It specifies CAWIDGANVLTF.

CDR3 sequence reads: CAVGSSYEQYF. CDR3 nucleotides: TGTGCCGTGGGGAGCTCCTACGAGCAGTACTTC. This chain joins TRBV30 and TRBJ2-7; the D gene is possibly TRBD2 (5 bases). The CDR3 loop spans 11 amino acids. Trimming took 8 bases from V and 0 from J, leaving 8 bases between them. From germline, CDR1 is GTSNPN and CDR2 SVGIG (reference sequence).